This entry lists 18 T cell receptor beta chains sequenced from one sample in a study of metastatic and nonmetastatic thyroid tumors. All patients were untreated before thyroid surgery. TCRdb reanalyzed the PCR reads with MiXCR. The sample has some 21,000 clones, less than 15% seen once. The sequencing input was blood. The receptors were sampled from a male donor with papillary thyroid cancer or a benign thyroid nodule (not recorded which). Some clones in this sample may be carry-over from other donors' samples.

This clone occurred many times. The CDR3: CASSPPGGDLYEQYF. Written as DNA, the CDR3 is TGTGCCAGCAGCCCCCCGGGGGGGGATCTCTACGAGCAGTACTTC. The chain couples TRBV9 to TRBJ2-7, with 8 bases matching TRBD2. The CDR3 length is 15 residues. Germline V gene lookup returns CDR1 SGDLS and CDR2 YYNGEE. The V gene end was trimmed by 4 bases and the J gene end by 3 bases; junction bases not matched to a gene: 9.

This clone was counted many times. The chain uses TRBV18 and TRBJ2-2, with D uncertain. Deletions cut 3 bases from V and 5 bases from J, with 16 bases between. The CDR3 contains 16 residues. Germline V lookup: CDR1 KGHSH, CDR2 LQKENI. The CDR3 is CASSPLKAIYTGELFF. In DNA form, the CDR3 reads TGTGCCAGCTCACCGTTAAAAGCCATCTATACCGGGGAGCTGTTTTTT.

This clone was counted many times. A much larger clone lies a single base off, so this may be a read error. The chain is built from TRBV5-1 and TRBJ2-7; tentatively, D is TRBD2 (6 bases). The V gene's germline CDR1 is SGHRS and CDR2 YFSETQ. The length of the CDR3 is 11 residues. The CDR3 reads CASSLGGERYF. DNA of the CDR3: TGCGCCAGCAGCCTGGGGGGAGAGCGGTACTTC.

This clone showed up just once. This rearrangement joins TRBV7-8 to TRBJ2-5, with TRBD2 matching over 8 bases. The CDR3 length is 17 residues. The germline V gene has CDR1 SGHVS and CDR2 FQNEAQ. V trimming: 5 bases; J trimming: 2 bases; junction bases outside the gene matches: 13. CDR3 amino acids: CASSPLYSGDKQETQYF. In DNA form, the CDR3 reads TGTGCCAGCAGCCCTCTTTATAGCGGGGACAAGCAAGAGACCCAGTACTTC.

This clone was seen repeatedly, ten times or more. The chain links TRBV12-3 or TRBV12-4 to TRBJ2-1; unclear D gene. This CDR3 comprises 12 residues. V lost 5 bases, J lost 2 bases, and 4 bases lay in between. CDR3 in DNA: TGTGCCAGCAGTCGGACCTACAATGAGCAGTTCTTC. Protein product: CASSRTYNEQFF.

About this clone: Lacking the conserved final phenylalanine or tryptophan, this CDR3 likely reflects a read error. This sequence joins TRBV20-1 and TRBJ2-2; D gene ambiguous. This CDR3 is 11 amino acids long. V lost 3 bases and J lost 6, with 5 bases in between. Germline-derived CDR1 and CDR2 are DFQATT and SNEGSKA (reference sequence). CDR3 bases: TGCAGTGCTAGGAGTCCCGGGGAGCTGTTTTCT. It codes for CSARSPGELFS.

There are a few counts of this clone. The V and J genes are TRBV29-1 and TRBJ2-7; 10 nucleotides agree with TRBD1. After removal of 1 base from V and 4 bases from J, the junction contained 4 bases not matched to a gene. This CDR3 contains 14 residues. Germline V CDR1 and CDR2: SQVTM, ANQGSEA. The CDR3 DNA reads TGCAGCGTTGAAGGGGGACAGGGGATTTACGAGCAGTACTTC. This sequence encodes CSVEGGQGIYEQYF.

At least ten counts were recorded for this clone. Germline and junction disagree at one end, which may indicate a read error. This sequence joins TRBV28 and TRBJ2-3; a possible D gene is TRBD1 (6 bases). CDR1 and CDR2 (germline): MDHEN, SYDVKM. The CDR3 contains 13 residues. The CDR3 DNA is TGTGCCAGCAGACCCCGGGACACATATACGCAGTATTTT. It yields the protein CASRPRDTYTQYF.

The chain is built from TRBV2 and TRBJ2-7, with TRBD2 matching over 7 bases. The CDR3 covers 15 residues. V trimming: 2 bases; J trimming: 6 bases; junction bases outside the gene matches: 10. The germline gives CDR1 SNHLY, CDR2 FYNNEI. CDR3 nucleotides: TGTGCCAGCAGTGAATTATTGGGGGAGGGCGTCGAGCAGTACTTC. Its translation: CASSELLGEGVEQYF.

This clone was seen ten or more times. The J gene is TRBJ1-1, the V gene TRBV7-9; D gene uncertain. Germline loops: CDR1 SEHNR, CDR2 FQNEAQ (reference sequence). The CDR3 sequence is 15 residues long. V was clipped by 4 bases and J by 1 base, with 13 bases between them. The CDR3 loop is CASSSLLGKNTEAFF. CDR3 sequence (DNA): TGTGCCAGCAGCTCCCTCCTTGGTAAGAACACTGAAGCTTTCTTT.

The V call is TRBV10-3, the J call TRBJ2-1; no clear D. Germline values: CDR1 ENHRY, CDR2 SYGVKD. The CDR3 totals 14 residues. V lost 11 bases, J lost 0 bases, and 14 bases lay in between. The CDR3 DNA reads TGTGCCCCAATCCCAGCGAGCTCCTACAATGAGCAGTTCTTC. This sequence encodes CAPIPASSYNEQFF.

This clone was picked up many times. The chain carries TRBV19 and TRBJ2-1; 7 nucleotides align to TRBD2. Germline lookup yields CDR1 LNHDA and CDR2 SQIVND (reference sequence). The CDR3 totals 12 residues. V lost 8 bases, J lost 9 bases, and 7 bases stayed unmatched. In nucleotides, the CDR3 is TGTGCCAGTTCCGGGACTACGGGTGAGCAGTTCTTC. Protein sequence: CASSGTTGEQFF.

This clone was observed at least ten times. The J gene is TRBJ2-1, the V gene TRBV2, with D perhaps given as TRBD1 or TRBD2 (5 bases each). This CDR3 region has 13 residues. Germline assignment: CDR1 SNHLY and CDR2 FYNNEI. This chain's CDR3 is CVPRGVSVHEQFF. For the CDR3, the DNA is TGTGTCCCCAGAGGGGTGTCGGTACATGAGCAGTTCTTC.

This clone is medium-sized by share. The chain recombines TRBV28 with TRBJ2-7, with D unresolved. Trimming stripped 1 base from V and 7 bases from J, with 11 bases between. Germline assignment: CDR1 MDHEN and CDR2 SYDVKM. The CDR3 contains 13 residues. CDR3 residues: CASSLFLISEQYF. In nucleotides, the CDR3 is TGTGCCAGCAGTTTATTCTTGATCAGTGAGCAGTACTTC.

This clone was counted many times. The chain combines TRBV19 with TRBJ2-5; 10 nucleotides align to TRBD1. With 5 bases clipped from V and 5 bases from J, the junction kept 5 bases outside the gene matches. Germline lookup yields CDR1 LNHDA and CDR2 SQIVND (reference sequence). The CDR3 is 14 amino acids. The CDR3 nucleotides are TGTGCCAGTAGTGTCGACAGGGGGCTGGAGACCCAGTACTTC. Its translation is CASSVDRGLETQYF.

This clone is labeled medium-sized. The CDR3 DNA reads TGTGCCAGCAGTGTCAGGGGGAGTATCAGTAGCAATCAGCCCCAGCATTTT. Protein sequence: CASSVRGSISSNQPQHF. The V and J genes are TRBV6-1 and TRBJ1-5; the match to TRBD1 covers 7 bases. CDR3 length: 17 residues. In germline, CDR1 is MNHNS, CDR2 SASEGT. The trim removed 4 bases at V and 0 bases at J, leaving 9 bases unmatched.

This clone has ten or more counts. The V gene is TRBV5-1, the J gene TRBJ2-1, with 11 bases identical to TRBD2. V shed 1 base and J 2 bases; nucleotides not matched to a gene: 5. CDR1 and CDR2 (germline): SGHRS, YFSETQ. The CDR3 extends over 17 amino acids. The CDR3 protein is CASSLPATSGAYNEQFF. In nucleotides, the CDR3 is TGCGCCAGCAGCTTGCCTGCGACTAGCGGGGCCTACAATGAGCAGTTCTTC.

This clone has at least ten counts. The chain couples TRBV5-1 to TRBJ2-1; no definite D call. The germline V gene has CDR1 SGHRS and CDR2 YFSETQ. CDR3 size: 15 residues. The V end was cut by 0 bases, the J end by 4 bases, with 11 bases between. The CDR3 DNA reads TGCGCCAGCAGCTTGGGACTCTCAACTTACAATGAGCAGTTCTTC. Protein product: CASSLGLSTYNEQFF.